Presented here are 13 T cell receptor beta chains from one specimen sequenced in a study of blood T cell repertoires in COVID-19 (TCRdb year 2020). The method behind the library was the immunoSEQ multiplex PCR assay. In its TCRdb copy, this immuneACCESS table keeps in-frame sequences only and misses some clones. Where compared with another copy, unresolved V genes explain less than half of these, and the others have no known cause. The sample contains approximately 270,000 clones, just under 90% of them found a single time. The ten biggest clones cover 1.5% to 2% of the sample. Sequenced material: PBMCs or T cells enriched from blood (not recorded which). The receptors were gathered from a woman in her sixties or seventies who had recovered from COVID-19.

The CDR3 DNA follows: TGCGCCAGCAGCCCGTACAGGGGCAGCTCCTACGAGCAGTACTTC. This encodes CASSPYRGSSYEQYF. V usage is TRBV5-1 and J usage is TRBJ2-7; 7 bases map to TRBD1. The CDR3 covers 15 residues. The V segment lost 4 bases and the J segment 0 bases; nucleotides outside the gene matches: 7. Per the germline V gene, CDR1 is SGHRS and CDR2 is YFSETQ.

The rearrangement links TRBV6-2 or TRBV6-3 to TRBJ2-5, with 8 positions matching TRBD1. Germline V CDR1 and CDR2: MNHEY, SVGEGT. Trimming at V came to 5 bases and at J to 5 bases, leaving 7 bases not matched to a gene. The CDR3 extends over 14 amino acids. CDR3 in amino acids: CASSAGTGGETQYF. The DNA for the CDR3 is TGTGCCAGCAGTGCCGGGACAGGAGGGGAGACCCAGTACTTC.

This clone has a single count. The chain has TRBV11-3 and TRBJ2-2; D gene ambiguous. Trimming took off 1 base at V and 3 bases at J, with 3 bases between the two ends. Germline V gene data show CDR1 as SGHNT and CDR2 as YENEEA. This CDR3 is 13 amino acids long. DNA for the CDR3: TGTGCCAGCAGCTTAGTCGACACCGGGGAGCTGTTTTTT. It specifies CASSLVDTGELFF.

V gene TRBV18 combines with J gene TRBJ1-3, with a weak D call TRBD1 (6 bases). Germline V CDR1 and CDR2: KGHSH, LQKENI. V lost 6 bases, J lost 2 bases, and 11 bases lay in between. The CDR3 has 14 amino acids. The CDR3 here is CASSPGGPGNTIYF. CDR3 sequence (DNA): TGTGCCAGCTCCCCGGGGGGGCCTGGAAACACCATATATTTT.

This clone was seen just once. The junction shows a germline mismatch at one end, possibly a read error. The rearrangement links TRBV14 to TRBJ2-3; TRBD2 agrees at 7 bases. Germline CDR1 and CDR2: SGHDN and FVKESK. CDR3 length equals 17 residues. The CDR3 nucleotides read TGTGCCAGCAGCAAAGACACCGGGACTAAGGGCACAGATACGCAGTATTTT. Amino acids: CASSKDTGTKGTDTQYF.

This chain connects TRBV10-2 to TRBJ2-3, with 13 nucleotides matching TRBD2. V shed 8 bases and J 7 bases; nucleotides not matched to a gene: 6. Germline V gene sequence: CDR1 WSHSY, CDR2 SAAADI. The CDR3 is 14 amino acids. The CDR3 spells CASQTSGGQNTQYF. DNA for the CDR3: TGCGCCAGCCAGACTAGCGGGGGGCAAAATACGCAGTATTTT.

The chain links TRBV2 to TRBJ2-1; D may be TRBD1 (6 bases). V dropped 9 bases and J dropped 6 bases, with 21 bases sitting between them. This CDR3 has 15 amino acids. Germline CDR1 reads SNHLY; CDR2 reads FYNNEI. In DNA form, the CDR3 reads TGTGCCAGAGCATCCGGGCAGGGGTATTTCAATGAGCAGTTCTTC. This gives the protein CARASGQGYFNEQFF.

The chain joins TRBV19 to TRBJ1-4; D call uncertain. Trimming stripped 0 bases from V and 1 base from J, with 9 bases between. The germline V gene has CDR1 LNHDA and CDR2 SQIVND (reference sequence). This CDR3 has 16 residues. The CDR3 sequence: CASSIDRRRTNEKLFF. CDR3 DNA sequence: TGTGCCAGTAGTATAGATCGGCGGAGAACTAATGAAAAACTGTTTTTT.

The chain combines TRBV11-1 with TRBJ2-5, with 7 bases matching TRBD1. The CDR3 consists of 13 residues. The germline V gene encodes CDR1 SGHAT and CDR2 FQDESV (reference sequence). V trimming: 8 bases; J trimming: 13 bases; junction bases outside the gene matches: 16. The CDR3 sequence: CASGPGQVGGAYF. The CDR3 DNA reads TGTGCCAGCGGGCCAGGACAGGTCGGTGGGGCGTACTTC.

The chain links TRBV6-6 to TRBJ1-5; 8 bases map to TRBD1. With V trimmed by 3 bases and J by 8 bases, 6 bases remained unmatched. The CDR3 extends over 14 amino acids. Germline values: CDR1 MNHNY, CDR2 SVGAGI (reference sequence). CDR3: CASSYGQGGKPQHF. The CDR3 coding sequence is TGTGCCAGCAGTTATGGACAGGGAGGAAAGCCCCAGCATTTT.

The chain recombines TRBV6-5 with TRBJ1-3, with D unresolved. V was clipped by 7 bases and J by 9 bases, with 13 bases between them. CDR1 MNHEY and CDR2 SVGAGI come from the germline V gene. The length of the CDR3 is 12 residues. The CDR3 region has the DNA TGTGCCAGCACCTCGTCGGGAGGCACCATATATTTT. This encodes CASTSSGGTIYF.

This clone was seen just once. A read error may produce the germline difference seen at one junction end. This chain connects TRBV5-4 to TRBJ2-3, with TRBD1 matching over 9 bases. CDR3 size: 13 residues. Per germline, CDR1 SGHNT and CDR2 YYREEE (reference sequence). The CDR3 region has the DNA TGTGCCAGCAGCCCCATTCTGACAGGGGGTTTTCATTTT. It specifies CASSPILTGGFHF.

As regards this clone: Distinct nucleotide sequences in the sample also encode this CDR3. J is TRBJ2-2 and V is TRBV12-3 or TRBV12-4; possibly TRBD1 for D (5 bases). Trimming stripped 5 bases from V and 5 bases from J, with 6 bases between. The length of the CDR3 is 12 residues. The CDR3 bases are TGTGCCAGCAGTAGGGGTACCGGGGAGCTGTTTTTT. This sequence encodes CASSRGTGELFF.